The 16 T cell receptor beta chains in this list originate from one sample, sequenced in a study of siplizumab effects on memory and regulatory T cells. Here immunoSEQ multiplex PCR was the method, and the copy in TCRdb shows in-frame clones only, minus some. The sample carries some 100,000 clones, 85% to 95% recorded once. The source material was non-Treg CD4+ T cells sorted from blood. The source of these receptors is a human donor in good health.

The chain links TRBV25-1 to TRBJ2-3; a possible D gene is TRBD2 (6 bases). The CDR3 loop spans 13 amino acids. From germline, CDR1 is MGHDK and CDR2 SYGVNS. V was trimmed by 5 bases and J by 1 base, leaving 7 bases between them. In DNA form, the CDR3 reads TGTGCCAGCAGTCCTAGCGGCACAGATACGCAGTATTTT. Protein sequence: CASSPSGTDTQYF.

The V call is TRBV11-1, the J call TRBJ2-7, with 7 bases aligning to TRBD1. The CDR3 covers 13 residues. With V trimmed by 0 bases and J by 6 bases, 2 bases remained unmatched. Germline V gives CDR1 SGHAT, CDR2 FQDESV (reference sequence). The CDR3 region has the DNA TGTGCCAGCAGCTTAGCGCCAGGGGGCGAGCAGTACTTC. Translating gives CASSLAPGGEQYF.

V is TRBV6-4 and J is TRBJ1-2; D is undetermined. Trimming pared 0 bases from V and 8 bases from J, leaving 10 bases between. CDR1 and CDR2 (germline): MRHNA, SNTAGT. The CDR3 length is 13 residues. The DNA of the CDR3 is TGTGCCAGCAGTGACTCGGGCCTGGGGGGCTACACCTTC. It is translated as CASSDSGLGGYTF.

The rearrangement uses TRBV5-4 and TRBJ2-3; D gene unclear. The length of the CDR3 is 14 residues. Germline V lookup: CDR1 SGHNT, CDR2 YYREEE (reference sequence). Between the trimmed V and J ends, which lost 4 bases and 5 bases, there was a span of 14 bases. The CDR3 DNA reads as TGTGCCAGCAGCGTACTCACCCTGGGAGATACGCAGTATTTT. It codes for CASSVLTLGDTQYF.

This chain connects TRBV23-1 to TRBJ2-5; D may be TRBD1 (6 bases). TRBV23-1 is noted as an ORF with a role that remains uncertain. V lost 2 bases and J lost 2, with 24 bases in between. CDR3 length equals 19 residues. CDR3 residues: CASSQPDSQRKSKQETQYF. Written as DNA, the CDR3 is TGCGCCAGCAGTCAACCGGACAGTCAACGAAAATCAAAACAAGAGACCCAGTACTTC.

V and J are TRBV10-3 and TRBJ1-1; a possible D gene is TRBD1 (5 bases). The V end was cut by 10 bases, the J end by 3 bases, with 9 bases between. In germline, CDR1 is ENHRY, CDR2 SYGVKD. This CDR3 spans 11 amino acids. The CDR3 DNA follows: TGTGCCACCAGGGAGGACACTGAAGCTTTCTTT. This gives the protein CATREDTEAFF.

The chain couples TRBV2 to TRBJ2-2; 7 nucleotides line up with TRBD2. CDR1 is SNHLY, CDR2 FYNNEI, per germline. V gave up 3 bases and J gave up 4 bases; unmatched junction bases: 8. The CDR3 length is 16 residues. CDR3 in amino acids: CASSDGRTSSTGELFF. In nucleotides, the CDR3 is TGTGCCAGCAGTGACGGGCGGACTAGTTCCACCGGGGAGCTGTTTTTT.

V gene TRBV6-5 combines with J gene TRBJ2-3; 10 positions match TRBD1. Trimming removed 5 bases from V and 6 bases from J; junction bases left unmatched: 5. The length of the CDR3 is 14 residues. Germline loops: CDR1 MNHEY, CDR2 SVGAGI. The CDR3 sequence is CASSGGTGADTQYF. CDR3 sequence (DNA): TGTGCCAGCAGTGGGGGGACAGGGGCGGATACGCAGTATTTT.

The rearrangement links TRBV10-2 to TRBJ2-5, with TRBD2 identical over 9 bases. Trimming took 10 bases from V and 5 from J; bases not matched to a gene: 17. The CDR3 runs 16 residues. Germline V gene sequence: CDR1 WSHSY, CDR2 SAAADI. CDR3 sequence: CATIMGVAGAPETQYF. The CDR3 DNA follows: TGCGCCACCATAATGGGGGTAGCGGGAGCCCCTGAGACCCAGTACTTC.

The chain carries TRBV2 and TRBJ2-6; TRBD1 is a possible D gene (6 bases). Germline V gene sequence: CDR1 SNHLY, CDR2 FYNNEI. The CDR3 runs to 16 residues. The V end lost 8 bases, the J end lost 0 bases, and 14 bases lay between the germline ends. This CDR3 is CASGQGTHSGANVLTF. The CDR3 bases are TGTGCCAGCGGTCAGGGGACACACTCTGGGGCCAACGTCCTGACTTTC.

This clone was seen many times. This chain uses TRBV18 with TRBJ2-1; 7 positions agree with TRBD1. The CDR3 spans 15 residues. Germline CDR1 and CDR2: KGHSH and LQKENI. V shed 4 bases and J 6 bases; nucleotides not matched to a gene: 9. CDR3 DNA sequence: TGTGCCAGCTCACGACCAAACCGACAGGGCAATGAGCAGTTCTTC. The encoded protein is CASSRPNRQGNEQFF. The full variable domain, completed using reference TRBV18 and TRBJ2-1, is NAGVMQNPRHLVRRRGQEARLRCSPMKGHSHVYWYRQLPEEGLKFMVYLQKENIIDESGMPKERFSAEFPKEGPSILRIQQVVRGDSAAYFCASSRPNRQGNEQFFGPGTRLTVL.

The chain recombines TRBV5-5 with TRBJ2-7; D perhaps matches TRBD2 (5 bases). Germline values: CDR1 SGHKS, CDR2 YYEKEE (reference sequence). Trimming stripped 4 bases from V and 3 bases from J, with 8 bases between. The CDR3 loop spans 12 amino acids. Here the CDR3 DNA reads TGTGCCAGCAGCCCACGGGGCTACGAGCAGTACTTC. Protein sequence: CASSPRGYEQYF.

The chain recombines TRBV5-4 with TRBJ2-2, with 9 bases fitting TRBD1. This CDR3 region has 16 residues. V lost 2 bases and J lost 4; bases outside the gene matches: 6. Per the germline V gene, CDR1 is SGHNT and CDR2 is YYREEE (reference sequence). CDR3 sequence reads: CASSFGQGSTTGELFF. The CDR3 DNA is TGTGCCAGCAGCTTCGGACAGGGGTCGACCACCGGGGAGCTGTTTTTT.

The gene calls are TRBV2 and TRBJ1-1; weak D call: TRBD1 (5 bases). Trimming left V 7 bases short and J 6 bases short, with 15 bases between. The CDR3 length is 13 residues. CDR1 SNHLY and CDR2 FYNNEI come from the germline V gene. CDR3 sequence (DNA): TGTGCCAGCAATTGGGGGGGGGTCCCTGAAGCTTTCTTT. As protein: CASNWGGVPEAFF.

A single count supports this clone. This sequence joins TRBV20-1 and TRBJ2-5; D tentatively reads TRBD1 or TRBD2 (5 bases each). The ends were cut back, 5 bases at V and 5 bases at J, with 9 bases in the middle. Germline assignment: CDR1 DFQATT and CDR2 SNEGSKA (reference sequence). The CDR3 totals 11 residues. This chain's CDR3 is CSAFWGETQYF. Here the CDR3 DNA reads TGCAGTGCTTTTTGGGGGGAGACCCAGTACTTC.

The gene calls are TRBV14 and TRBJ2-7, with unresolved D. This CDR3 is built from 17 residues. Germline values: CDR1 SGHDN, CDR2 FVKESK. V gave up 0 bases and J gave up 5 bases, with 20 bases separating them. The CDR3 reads CASSQEYFGKTPNEQYF. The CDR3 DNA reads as TGTGCCAGCAGCCAAGAGTATTTCGGAAAGACCCCGAACGAGCAGTACTTC.